The 14 T cell receptor beta chains below come from one sample, sequenced in a study of T cell repertoires in cytomegalovirus infection. TCRdb redid the calling of the reads with MiXCR, one entry per CDR3 protein. The sample lists 350,000 to 550,000 distinct CDR3 sequences, 30% to 40% occurring once. The sample was PBMCs. All receptors come from a human donor in good health (CMV status not recorded). Some clones in this sample may be carry-over from other donors' samples.

A few counts support this clonotype. J is TRBJ1-4 and V is TRBV14; D unresolved. Trimming stripped 3 bases from V and 5 bases from J, with 4 bases between. Looked up from germline, CDR1 is SGHDN and CDR2 is FVKESK. This CDR3 spans 12 amino acids. In DNA form, the CDR3 reads TGTGCCAGCAGCCACGTGAATGAAAAACTGTTTTTT. Residues: CASSHVNEKLFF.

The chain employs TRBV2 and TRBJ2-1; 9 nucleotides align to TRBD2. The CDR3 contains 15 residues. Trimming took 2 bases from V and 13 from J; bases not matched to a gene: 12. Germline CDR1 and CDR2: SNHLY and FYNNEI. The DNA of the CDR3 is TGTGCCAGCAGTGAATTAGCGGGGGAAAGAGCGAGTCAGTTCTTC. Translating it yields CASSELAGERASQFF.

This clonotype was seen repeatedly, ten times or more. The rearrangement uses TRBV7-8 and TRBJ2-7; unclear D gene. Germline V gene data show CDR1 as SGHVS and CDR2 as FQNEAQ. The CDR3 has 13 amino acids. V was shortened by 5 bases and J by 0 bases, with 8 bases between the two germline ends. The CDR3 loop reads CASSRAGSYEQYF. In nucleotides, the CDR3 is TGTGCCAGCAGCCGCGCCGGCTCCTACGAGCAGTACTTC.

This clonotype has a count of ten or more. V usage is TRBV28 and J usage is TRBJ2-4; the D gene could be TRBD1 or TRBD2 (5 bases each). Germline V CDR1 and CDR2: MDHEN, SYDVKM. The CDR3 covers 17 residues. V lost 6 bases, J lost 1 base, and 19 bases lay in between. The CDR3 DNA is TGTGCCAGCAGCCCGGGACCCAACCTGTGGGCCAAAAACATTCAGTACTTC. The encoded protein is CASSPGPNLWAKNIQYF.

This clonotype has a count of ten or more. This rearrangement joins TRBV7-2 to TRBJ1-4; tentatively, D is TRBD1 (6 bases). This CDR3 has 14 residues. V was cut by 5 bases and J by 5 bases, with 12 bases left in between. Germline V gene data show CDR1 as SGHTA and CDR2 as FQGNSA. CDR3 sequence reads: CASSRDRLNEKLFF. The DNA for the CDR3 is TGTGCCAGCAGCCGCGACAGGCTAAATGAAAAACTGTTTTTT.

This sequence joins TRBV6-1 and TRBJ2-2, with 8 positions matching TRBD1. CDR3 size: 13 residues. Germline V gene lookup returns CDR1 MNHNS and CDR2 SASEGT. J gave up 7 bases and V 7 bases, and 5 bases lay outside the gene matches. The CDR3 sequence is CASTQGARGELFF. The CDR3 nucleotides are TGTGCCAGCACGCAGGGGGCACGCGGGGAGCTGTTTTTT.

This clonotype showed up many times. This chain links TRBV7-6 with TRBJ2-3; 8 bases align to TRBD1. V shed 1 base and J 1 base; nucleotides not matched to a gene: 4. The CDR3 covers 16 residues. Germline assignment: CDR1 SGHVS and CDR2 FNYEAQ. The CDR3 nucleotides are TGTGCCAGCAGCTTAGGTGCAGGGGGCGGCACAGATACGCAGTATTTT. It codes for CASSLGAGGGTDTQYF.

This clonotype has ten or more counts. The chain carries TRBV7-6 and TRBJ1-4; the D gene is possibly TRBD1 (6 bases). Germline V lookup: CDR1 SGHVS, CDR2 FNYEAQ. V dropped 1 base and J dropped 5 bases, with 14 bases sitting between them. The CDR3 contains 16 residues. The CDR3 coding sequence is TGTGCCAGCAGCTTAGAGTATAGGCAGGGGAATGAAAAACTGTTTTTT. This sequence encodes CASSLEYRQGNEKLFF.

J is TRBJ2-7 and V is TRBV6-8, with D possibly TRBD2 on 5 matching bases. Per germline, CDR1 MNHGY and CDR2 SAAAGT. V dropped 0 bases and J dropped 4 bases, with 13 bases sitting between them. This CDR3 is built from 15 residues. As DNA, the CDR3 is TGTGCCAGCAGTTACTCGACACCCCGGGGTTACGAGCAGTACTTC. Its protein is CASSYSTPRGYEQYF.

The chain uses TRBV20-1 and TRBJ2-7; 8 nucleotides line up with TRBD1. Germline V gene lookup returns CDR1 DFQATT and CDR2 SNEGSKA (reference sequence). This CDR3 region has 13 residues. With V trimmed by 5 bases and J by 6 bases, 9 bases remained unmatched. CDR3 protein: CSAQGQGRGEQYF. Here the CDR3 DNA reads TGCAGTGCTCAAGGACAGGGTCGGGGCGAGCAGTACTTC.

This clonotype was detected only a few times. The CDR3 DNA sequence: TGTGCCAGCAGTTACTGGGGATCGGGTGAAAAACTGTTTTTT. Translated: CASSYWGSGEKLFF. The chain recombines TRBV6-6 with TRBJ1-4; D gene ambiguous. V lost 1 base and J lost 7, with 10 bases in between. This CDR3 has 14 residues. CDR1 is MNHNY, CDR2 SVGAGI, per germline (reference sequence).

The chain joins TRBV5-4 to TRBJ2-6; 11 nucleotides agree with TRBD1. V lost 4 bases and J lost 0; bases outside the gene matches: 9. This CDR3 spans 19 amino acids. From germline, CDR1 is SGHNT and CDR2 YYREEE (reference sequence). The CDR3 DNA sequence: TGTGCCAGCAGCCCCCCCCGGACAGGGGGCCTCTCTGGGGCCAACGTCCTGACTTTC. Amino acids: CASSPPRTGGLSGANVLTF. Full variable domain (remainder filled in from reference TRBV5-4 and TRBJ2-6): ETGVTQSPTHLIKTRGQQVTLRCSSQSGHNTVSWYQQALGQGPQFIFQYYREEENGRGNFPPRFSGLQFPNYSSELNVNALELDDSALYLCASSPPRTGGLSGANVLTFGAGSRLTVL.

The rearrangement uses TRBV7-8 and TRBJ1-1; D not certain. Germline V gene sequence: CDR1 SGHVS, CDR2 FQNEAQ. The CDR3 has 14 residues. The V end was cut by 1 base, the J end by 4 bases, with 10 bases between. The CDR3 reads CASSLDPGGTEAFF. CDR3 coding DNA: TGTGCCAGCAGCTTAGACCCAGGTGGCACTGAAGCTTTCTTT.

The CDR3 nucleotides are TGTGCCACCACAAGCGGACTAGCAAACACCGGGGAGCTGTTTTTT. This translates into CATTSGLANTGELFF. J is TRBJ2-2 and V is TRBV24-1, with 8 bases identical to TRBD2. The CDR3 covers 15 residues. Germline V gene data show CDR1 as KGHDR and CDR2 as SFDVKD. The trim removed 8 bases at V and 2 bases at J, leaving 6 bases unmatched.